This T cell receptor beta chain originates from a study of cytomegalovirus exposure and HLA in healthy donors. Study-level results: What was likely a sequencing artifact was a cluster of highly shared sequence variants.

The CDR3 sequence is 14 residues long. CDR1 is MNHEY, CDR2 SVGAGI, per germline. V was trimmed by 2 bases and J by 2 bases, leaving 7 bases between them. The PCR employed 60 Vbeta primers together with 13 Jbeta primers. The protocol was immunoSEQ multiplex PCR, while the TCRdb copy is restricted to in-frame clones and leaves out a portion. This repertoire shows some 120,000 clones, 75% found once; its top ten account for nearly 3%. Points on this clone: What it binds is not known.

The sequence came from a woman aged 40 to 49 in good health and CMV-seropositive. This chain connects TRBV6-5 to TRBJ1-3, with TRBD1 as a possible D gene (6 bases). Source material: PBMCs. The CDR3 bases are TGTGCCAGCAGTTACGCAGGGGCTGGAAACACCATATATTTT. This translates into CASSYAGAGNTIYF.